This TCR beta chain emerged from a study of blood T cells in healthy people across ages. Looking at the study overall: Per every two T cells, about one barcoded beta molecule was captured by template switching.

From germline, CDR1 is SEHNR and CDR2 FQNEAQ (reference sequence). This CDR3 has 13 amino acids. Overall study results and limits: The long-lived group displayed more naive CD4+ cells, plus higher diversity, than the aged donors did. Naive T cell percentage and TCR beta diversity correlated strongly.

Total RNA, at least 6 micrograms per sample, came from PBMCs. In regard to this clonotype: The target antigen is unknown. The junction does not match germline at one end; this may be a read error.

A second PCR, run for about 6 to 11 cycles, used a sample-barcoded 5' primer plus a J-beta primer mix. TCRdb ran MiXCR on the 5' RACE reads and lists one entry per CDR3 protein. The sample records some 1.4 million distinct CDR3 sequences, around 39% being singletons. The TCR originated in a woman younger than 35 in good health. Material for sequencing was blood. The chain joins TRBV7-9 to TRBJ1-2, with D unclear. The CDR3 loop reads CAGRRVGTSGYTF. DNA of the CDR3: TGTGCCGGCAGGAGGGTCGGAACAAGTGGCTACACCTTC.